This T cell receptor (beta chain) came from a study of T cells in Graves' hyperthyroidism and ophthalmopathy. Newly diagnosed hyperthyroidism patients aged 18 to 65 years had disease lasting under 2 months. Diagnoses used clinical symptoms, serum thyroxine and TRAb, thyroid ultrasound and orbital computed tomography. Fresh 10 ml peripheral blood yielded PBMCs. The CDR3 extends over 16 amino acids. Germline CDR1 and CDR2: DFQATT and SNEGSKA (reference sequence). Trimming removed 0 bases at V and 6 bases at J, with 20 bases between. This clonotype was seen many times. TCR beta CDR3 regions were amplified from RNA transcripts. RT-PCR in the first round (using the HTBI primer set) targeted the TCR CDR3. Each CDR3 protein is one row after TCRdb ran MiXCR on the multiplex PCR reads. The table shows about 680,000 distinct CDR3 sequences, with just over 35% occurring only once.

The chain couples TRBV20-1 to TRBJ1-2, with TRBD1 as a possible D gene (6 bases). The sequenced sample consisted of blood. The TCR sequence derives from a woman in her thirties or forties with Graves' hyperthyroidism. CDR3 amino acids: CSARDRWKGVDNGYTF. The CDR3 DNA follows: TGCAGTGCTAGAGATAGGTGGAAGGGGGTTGACAATGGCTACACCTTC.